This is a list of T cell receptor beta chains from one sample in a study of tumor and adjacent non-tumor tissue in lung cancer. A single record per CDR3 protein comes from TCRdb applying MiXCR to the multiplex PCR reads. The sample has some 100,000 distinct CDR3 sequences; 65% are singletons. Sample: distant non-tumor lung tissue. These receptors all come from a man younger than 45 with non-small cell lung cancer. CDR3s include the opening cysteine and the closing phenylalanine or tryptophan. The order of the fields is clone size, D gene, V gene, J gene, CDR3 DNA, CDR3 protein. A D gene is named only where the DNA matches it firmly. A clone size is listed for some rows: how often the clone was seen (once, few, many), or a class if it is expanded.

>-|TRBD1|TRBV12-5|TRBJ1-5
TGTGCTAGTGTCCTGACAGGGGGTTTCAATCAGCCCCAGCATTTT
CASVLTGGFNQPQHF
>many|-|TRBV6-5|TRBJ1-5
TGTGCCAGCAGTTACTCCGGGGCGTTGGGTCAGCCCCAGCATTTT
CASSYSGALGQPQHF
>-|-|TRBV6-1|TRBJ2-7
TGTGCCAGCAATGCCAGAGTCTACGAGCTGTACTTC
CASNARVYELYF
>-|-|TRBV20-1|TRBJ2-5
TGCAGTGCTGAGGCGGCGTCAGGGTGGGCCCAGTACTTC
CSAEAASGWAQYF
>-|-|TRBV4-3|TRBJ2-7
TGCGCCAGCAGCCAGTCTGGTCAGACGGACACCTACGAGCAGTACTTC
CASSQSGQTDTYEQYF
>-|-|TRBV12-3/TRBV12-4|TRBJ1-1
TGTGCCAGCAGTCTAGCAGTGGGGGGTGGGGACACAGAAGCTTTCTTT
CASSLAVGGGDTEAFF
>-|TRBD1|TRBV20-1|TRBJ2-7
TGCAGTGCCATCGGGACAGGGGCCTGTGAGCAGTACTTC
CSAIGTGACEQYF
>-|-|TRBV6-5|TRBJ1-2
TGTGCCAGCAGCCCCCCCGGCAGGGGTCCTGGCTACACCTTC
CASSPPGRGPGYTF
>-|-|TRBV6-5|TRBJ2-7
TGTGCCAGCAGTCGATATCAGGATTACCTCTACGAGCAGTACTTC
CASSRYQDYLYEQYF
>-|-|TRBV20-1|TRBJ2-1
TGCGGTGCTATGGACAGATCCTACAATGAGCAGTTCTTC
CGAMDRSYNEQFF
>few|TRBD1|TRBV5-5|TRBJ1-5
TGTGCCAGCAGCTTCGGGACAGATGATCAGCCCCAGCATTTT
CASSFGTDDQPQHF
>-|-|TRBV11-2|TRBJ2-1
TGTACCAGCAGCTCCCTGGGAAGTAGCAATGAGCTGATCTTC
CTSSSLGSSNELIF
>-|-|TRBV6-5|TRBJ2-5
TGTACCAGCAGTTACGACGGCACTATAGAGACCCAGTACTTC
CTSSYDGTIETQYF
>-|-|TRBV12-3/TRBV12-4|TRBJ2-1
TGTGCCAGCAGTTTCAAAGTTGGGGAGGAGCAGTTCTTC
CASSFKVGEEQFF
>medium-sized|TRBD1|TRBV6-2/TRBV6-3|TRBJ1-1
TGTGCCAGCAGGACGACAGGGGAACAAACTGAAGCTTTCTTT
CASRTTGEQTEAFF
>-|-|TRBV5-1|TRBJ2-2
TGCGCCAGCAACTCCGGTCCAAACACCGGGGAGCTGTTTTTT
CASNSGPNTGELFF
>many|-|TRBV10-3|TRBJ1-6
TGTGCCATCAGGAGGGACGGGAATTCACCCCTCCACTTT
CAIRRDGNSPLHF
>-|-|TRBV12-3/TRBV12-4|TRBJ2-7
TGTGCCATCAGCCCCCTAATCTACGAGCAGTACTTC
CAISPLIYEQYF
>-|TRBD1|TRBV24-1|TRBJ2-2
TGTGCCACCAGTGACTCCGACAGGGACACCGGGGAGCTGTTTTTT
CATSDSDRDTGELFF
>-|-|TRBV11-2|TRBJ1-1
TGTGCCAGCAGCTTAGATATGACTGAAGCTTTCTTT
CASSLDMTEAFF
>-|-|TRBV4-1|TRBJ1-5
TGCGCCAACAGCCAAGAGTGCAGGGGTGATCAGCCTCAGCATTTT
CANSQECRGDQPQHF
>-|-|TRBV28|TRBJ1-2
TGTGCCACCCTGGGACAAGGTGGCGGCTACACCTTC
CATLGQGGGYTF
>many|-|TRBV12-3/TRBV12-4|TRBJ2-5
TGTGCCAGCACCCCGACAGGCCCCCCGGGGACCCAGTACTTC
CASTPTGPPGTQYF
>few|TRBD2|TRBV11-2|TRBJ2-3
TGTGCCAGCAGCTTTTCCAAGCGGGACACAGATACGCAGTATTTT
CASSFSKRDTDTQYF
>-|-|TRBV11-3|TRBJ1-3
TGTGCCAGCAACTTAGGTCGTGACTCTGGAAGCACCATATATTTT
CASNLGRDSGSTIYF
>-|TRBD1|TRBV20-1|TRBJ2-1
TGCAGTACTATTTATGGACAGGCCTTCTTC
CSTIYGQAFF
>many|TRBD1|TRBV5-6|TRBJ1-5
TGTGCCAGCAGCTTGTTGGCAGGGGGATTCAATCAGCCCCAGCATTTT
CASSLLAGGFNQPQHF
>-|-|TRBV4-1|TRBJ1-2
TGCACCAGCCGGGGACAAAGCTATGGCTACACATTC
CTSRGQSYGYTF